Listed below are T cell receptor beta chains from one sample, sequenced in a study of T cell repertoires in cytomegalovirus infection. No antigens are known for them. TCRdb reprocessed the reads with MiXCR, giving one entry per CDR3 protein. The sample shows around 120,000 distinct CDR3 sequences, more than 20% of them seen only once. Sequencing was carried out using PBMCs, sequenced either directly or after in vitro stimulation (not recorded which). These receptors came from a human donor in good health (CMV status not recorded). Some clones in this sample may be carry-over from other donors' samples. The CDR3 runs from the conserved cysteine through the conserved F or W. The D gene is left open where the match is weak. The size entry is marked missing in some rows and otherwise reads once, few, many or a size class.

TRBJ2-1 . few TRBV6-5 TGTGCCAGCAGTTACTCGGAACATCAGGCCCAGTTCTTC CASSYSEHQAQFF
TRBJ1-1 . . TRBV24-1 TGTGCCACCAGTGATCCTCATATGGGTGTATCTGAAGCTTTCTTT CATSDPHMGVSEAFF
TRBJ2-3 . . TRBV10-3 TGTGCCATCAGTATTGCCGGTTTGAGCACAGATACGCAGTATTTT CAISIAGLSTDTQYF
TRBJ1-4 TRBD1 few TRBV4-1 TGCGCCAGCAGCCAAGATACGGGGACAGAAACTAATGAAAAACTGTTTTTT CASSQDTGTETNEKLFF
TRBJ2-1 TRBD2 . TRBV5-1 TGCGCCAGCAGCTTGGAAAACCTAGCGGGAGGGTTCTTC CASSLENLAGGFF
TRBJ2-3 TRBD2 . TRBV5-1 TGCGCCAGCAGCTGGGGACTAGCGGTTATCACAGATACGCAGTATTTT CASSWGLAVITDTQYF
TRBJ1-2 . . TRBV19 TGTGCCAGTAGTCCCCTGGTAGGCCCCTATGGCTACACCTTC CASSPLVGPYGYTF
TRBJ2-1 . many TRBV7-2 TGTGCCAGCAGCTCTCCGGGACCACCGCCTTGCTTC CASSSPGPPPCF
TRBJ1-2 . few TRBV18 TGTGCCAGCTCACCACAGGTCATCACAGCAAATGGCTACACCTTC CASSPQVITANGYTF
TRBJ2-2 . . TRBV12-3/TRBV12-4 TGTGCCAGCAGCTCTTCCCTTAGCGGAAACACCGGGGAGCTGTTTTTT CASSSSLSGNTGELFF
TRBJ2-1 TRBD2 . TRBV4-1 TGCGCCAGCAGCCAAGATGCTAGCGGGGGAGCTGAGCAGTTCTTC CASSQDASGGAEQFF
TRBJ1-2 TRBD1 many TRBV7-2 TGTGCCAGCAGCTTAGGTGGGACAGGGTTAATCTATGGCTACACCTTC CASSLGGTGLIYGYTF
TRBJ2-1 . few TRBV7-6 TGTGCCAGCAGCTTAGGGGTGTTGCGGAGCTCCTACAATGAGCAGTTCTTC CASSLGVLRSSYNEQFF
TRBJ1-1 TRBD1 few TRBV12-3/TRBV12-4 TGTGCCAGCAGACAACGCAGGGGGATAAACGTGAACACTGAAGCTTTCTTT CASRQRRGINVNTEAFF
TRBJ2-1 . . TRBV7-6 TGTGCCAGCAGCGGACCCTCGGACAAACACAAAAGATACAATGAGCAGTTCTTC CASSGPSDKHKRYNEQFF
TRBJ1-3 . few TRBV19 TGTGCCAGTAGTATACTGGGCGGGAACTCTGGAAACACCATATATTTT CASSILGGNSGNTIYF
TRBJ2-1 TRBD2 . TRBV30 TGTGCCTGGGGGACTAGCGGGAGTTCGAATGAGCAGTTCTTC CAWGTSGSSNEQFF
TRBJ2-7 TRBD2 . TRBV6-5 TGTGCCAGCAGTGATAGCGGGAGGGCCTCCGAGCAGTACTTC CASSDSGRASEQYF
TRBJ2-1 TRBD1 few TRBV6-2/TRBV6-3 TGTGCCAGCAGCCCACACAGGGGGCCGGATGAGCAGTTCTTC CASSPHRGPDEQFF
TRBJ2-5 . . TRBV6-6 TGTGCCAGCAGTGCCTTGTATAGTGTTGAGACCCAGTACTTC CASSALYSVETQYF
TRBJ2-3 TRBD2 . TRBV11-2 TGTGCCAGCAGCTTATCACTTAGCGGGGGGGCAGATACGCAGTATTTT CASSLSLSGGADTQYF
TRBJ1-1 . . TRBV12-3/TRBV12-4 TGTGCCAGCAGTTGGGGACGGAACACTGAAGCTTTCTTT CASSWGRNTEAFF
TRBJ1-2 . . TRBV28 TGTGCCAGCAGGGGCGGCTTGTATGGCTACACCTTC CASRGGLYGYTF
TRBJ2-7 TRBD2 . TRBV7-3 TGTGCCAGCAGCCCCTCGGGAGGGAACCACGAGCAGTACTTC CASSPSGGNHEQYF
TRBJ1-2 . . TRBV28 TGTGCCAGCAGTTTTGGCAGGGGACTTGTTGGCTACACCTTC CASSFGRGLVGYTF
TRBJ2-3 . . TRBV9 TGTGCCAGCAGCCACAACCCGCGGGACAGAGAAGATACGCAGTATTTT CASSHNPRDREDTQYF
TRBJ2-1 . few TRBV5-6 TGTGCCAGCAGGTACACCGCGAATGAGCAGTTCTTC CASRYTANEQFF
TRBJ1-1 . few TRBV18 TGTGCCAGCTCACGTTCTACAGGGTCCAATGAAGCTTTCTTT CASSRSTGSNEAFF
TRBJ1-1 . few TRBV6-5 TGTGCCAGCAGTTATCAAACCCCGGGACCTGGGGCCTTGAGCACTGAAGCTTTCTTT CASSYQTPGPGALSTEAFF
TRBJ1-2 . . TRBV10-3 TGTGCCATCACCCAAGGAGAAAAGGCGGGGTTTAACTATGGCTACACCTTC CAITQGEKAGFNYGYTF
TRBJ2-7 . once TRBV11-1 TGTGCCAGCAGCCACAACGCTGAGTACGAGCAGTACTTC CASSHNAEYEQYF
TRBJ2-1 TRBD2 few TRBV4-1 TGCGCCAGCAGCCAAGAGAGACTAGCGGGCGGAAGCTCCTACAATGAGCAGTTCTTC CASSQERLAGGSSYNEQFF
TRBJ2-1 . few TRBV7-2 TGTGCCAGCAGCTTAACCGTCTCTAGAAACAATGAGCAGTTCTTC CASSLTVSRNNEQFF
TRBJ2-3 TRBD2 . TRBV28 TGTGCCAGCAGTTCGCGGGAGGCCGGCACAGATACGCAGTATTTT CASSSREAGTDTQYF
TRBJ2-1 . few TRBV4-1 TGCGCCAGCAGCCAGGACCCGAGCTCCTACAATGAGCAGTTCTTC CASSQDPSSYNEQFF
TRBJ1-5 . . TRBV19 TGTGCCAGTAGTATAGATTCCTATCAGCCCCAGCATTTT CASSIDSYQPQHF
TRBJ1-1 . . TRBV5-1 TGCGCCAGCAGCTTGGATCCTAGGACGACTGAAGCTTTCTTT CASSLDPRTTEAFF
TRBJ2-1 TRBD1 many TRBV7-2 TGTGCCAGCAGCCGGGACAGGGGTTGGAGTGAGCAGTTCTTC CASSRDRGWSEQFF
TRBJ1-1 . . TRBV4-3 TGCGCCAGCAGCCAAGATAACCTTCTGAACACTGAAGCTTTCTTT CASSQDNLLNTEAFF
TRBJ1-2 . few TRBV4-1 TGCGCCAGCAGCCTCATAAACGGGCAGAACTATGGCTACACCTTC CASSLINGQNYGYTF
TRBJ1-2 . . TRBV12-3/TRBV12-4 TGTGCCAGCAGTACCGGGACGTCTGGCTACACCTTC CASSTGTSGYTF
TRBJ1-6 . . TRBV19 TGTGCCAGTAGTATAGCGGTTTCGGGGTACTCACCCCTCCACTTT CASSIAVSGYSPLHF
TRBJ1-2 TRBD1 many TRBV6-1 TGTGCCAGCAGCCGTCGGCTCCGGGACAGGGGTGGCTACACCTTC CASSRRLRDRGGYTF
TRBJ2-1 . . TRBV7-2 TGTGCCAGCAGCTACCGGGACGGCTCTTACAATGAGCAGTTCTTC CASSYRDGSYNEQFF
TRBJ2-7 . . TRBV7-8 TGTGCCAGCAGCTCGCAGGGCCAGGTGGGAGAGCCGCACGAGCAGTACTTC CASSSQGQVGEPHEQYF
TRBJ2-5 . . TRBV5-4 TGTGCCAGCAGCTTGGGGGACCGTATCCAGTACTTC CASSLGDRIQYF
TRBJ2-3 TRBD2 many TRBV7-2 TGTGCCAGCAGCATTCTAGCGGCCAGCACAGATACGCAGTATTTT CASSILAASTDTQYF
TRBJ2-1 TRBD2 few TRBV29-1 TGCAGCGTGACTAGCGGGTTAAGCTCCTACAATGAGCAGTTCTTC CSVTSGLSSYNEQFF
TRBJ2-5 . . TRBV7-6 TGTGCCAGCAGCTTAAGGCAGACAGAGACCCAGTACTTC CASSLRQTETQYF
TRBJ1-3 TRBD1 . TRBV6-5 TGTGCCAGCAGGGACAGGGTTCGCCGAAACACCATATATTTT CASRDRVRRNTIYF